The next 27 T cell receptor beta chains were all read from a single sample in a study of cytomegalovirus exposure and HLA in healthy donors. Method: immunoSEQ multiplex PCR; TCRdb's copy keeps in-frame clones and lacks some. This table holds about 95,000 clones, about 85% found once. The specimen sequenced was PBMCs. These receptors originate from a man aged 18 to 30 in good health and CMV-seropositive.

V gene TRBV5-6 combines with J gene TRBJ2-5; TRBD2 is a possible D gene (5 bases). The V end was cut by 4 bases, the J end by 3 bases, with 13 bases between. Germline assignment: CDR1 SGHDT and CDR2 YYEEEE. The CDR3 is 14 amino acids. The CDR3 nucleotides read TGTGCCAGCAGCCCTAGGTGGGAGAAAGAGACCCAGTACTTC. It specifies CASSPRWEKETQYF.

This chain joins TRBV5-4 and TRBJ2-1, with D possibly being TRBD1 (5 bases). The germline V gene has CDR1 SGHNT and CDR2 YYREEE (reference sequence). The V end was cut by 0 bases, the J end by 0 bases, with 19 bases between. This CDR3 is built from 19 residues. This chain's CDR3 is CASSLGPGRGSSSYNEQFF. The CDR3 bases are TGTGCCAGCAGCTTGGGGCCTGGAAGGGGATCAAGCTCCTACAATGAGCAGTTCTTC.

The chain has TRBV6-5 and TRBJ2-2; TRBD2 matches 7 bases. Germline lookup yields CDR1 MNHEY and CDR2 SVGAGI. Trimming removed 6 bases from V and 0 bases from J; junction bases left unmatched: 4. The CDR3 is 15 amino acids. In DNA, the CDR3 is TGTGCCAGCAGACCACTAGCGTCGAACACCGGGGAGCTGTTTTTT. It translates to CASRPLASNTGELFF.

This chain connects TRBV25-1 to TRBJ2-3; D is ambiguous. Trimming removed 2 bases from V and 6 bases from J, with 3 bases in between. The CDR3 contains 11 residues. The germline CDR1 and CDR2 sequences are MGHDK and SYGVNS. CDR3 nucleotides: TGTGCCAGCAGTGAACTGGATACGCAGTATTTT. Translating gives CASSELDTQYF. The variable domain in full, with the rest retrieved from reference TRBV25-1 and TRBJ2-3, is EADIYQTPRYLVIGTGKKITLECSQTMGHDKMYWYQQDPGMELHLIHYSYGVNSTEKGDLSSESTVSRIRTEHFPLTLESARPSHTSQYLCASSELDTQYFGPGTRLTVL.

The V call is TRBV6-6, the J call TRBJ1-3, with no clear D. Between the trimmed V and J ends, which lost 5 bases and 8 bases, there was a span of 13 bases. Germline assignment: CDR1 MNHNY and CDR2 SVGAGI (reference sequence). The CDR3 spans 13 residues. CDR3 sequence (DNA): TGTGCCAGCAGTCAACCGGGAGTTGACACCATATATTTT. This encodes CASSQPGVDTIYF.

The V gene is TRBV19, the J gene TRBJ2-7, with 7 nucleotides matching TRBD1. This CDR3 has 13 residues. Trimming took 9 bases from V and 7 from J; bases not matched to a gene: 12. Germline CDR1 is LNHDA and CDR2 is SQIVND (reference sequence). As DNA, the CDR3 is TGTGCCAGCTCATACAGGGGCCCACAGGAGCAGTACTTC. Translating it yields CASSYRGPQEQYF.

CDR3 sequence: CASSIAGDSYNEQFF. The CDR3 nucleotides read TGTGCCAGTAGTATAGCGGGGGACAGCTACAATGAGCAGTTCTTC. This rearrangement joins TRBV19 to TRBJ2-1; possibly TRBD1 for D (7 bases). CDR1 and CDR2 from the germline V gene are LNHDA and SQIVND (reference sequence). Between the trimmed V and J ends, which lost 1 base and 3 bases, there was a span of 10 bases. This CDR3 is 15 amino acids long.

CDR3 sequence reads: CASSSTPGLARIHEQYF. For the CDR3, the DNA is TGTGCCAGCAGTTCCACCCCCGGACTAGCTCGTATCCACGAGCAGTACTTC. This rearrangement joins TRBV27 to TRBJ2-7; 8 nucleotides agree with TRBD2. With V trimmed by 4 bases and J by 5 bases, 16 bases remained unmatched. The CDR3 has 17 residues. Per germline, CDR1 MNHEY and CDR2 SMNVEV (reference sequence).

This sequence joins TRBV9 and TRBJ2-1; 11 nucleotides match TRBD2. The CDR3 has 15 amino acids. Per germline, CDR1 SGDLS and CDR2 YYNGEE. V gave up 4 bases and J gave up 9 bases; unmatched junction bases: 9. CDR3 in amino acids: CASSFPGTSGLEQFF. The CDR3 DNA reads TGTGCCAGCAGCTTCCCCGGGACTAGCGGCCTTGAGCAGTTCTTC.

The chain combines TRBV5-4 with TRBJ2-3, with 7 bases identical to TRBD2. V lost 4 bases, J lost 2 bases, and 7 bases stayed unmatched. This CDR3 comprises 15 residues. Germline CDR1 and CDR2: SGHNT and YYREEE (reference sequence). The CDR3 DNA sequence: TGTGCCAGCAGCCTCTGGGACTACGCCACAGATACGCAGTATTTT. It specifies CASSLWDYATDTQYF.

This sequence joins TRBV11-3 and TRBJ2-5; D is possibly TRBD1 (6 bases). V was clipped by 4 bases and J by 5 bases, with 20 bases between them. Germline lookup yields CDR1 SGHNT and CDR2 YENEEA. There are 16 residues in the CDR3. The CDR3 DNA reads TGTGCCAGCAGCTCCGGCGTGAGGGGAAGGGGGGAGACCCAGTACTTC. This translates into CASSSGVRGRGETQYF.

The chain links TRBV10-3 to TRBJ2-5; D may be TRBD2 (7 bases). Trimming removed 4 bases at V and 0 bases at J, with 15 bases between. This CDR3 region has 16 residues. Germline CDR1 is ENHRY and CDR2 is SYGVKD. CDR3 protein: CAISGPEGGYQETQYF. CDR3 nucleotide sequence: TGTGCCATCAGTGGACCGGAGGGGGGGTACCAAGAGACCCAGTACTTC.

In nucleotides, the CDR3 is TGCGCCAGCAGCTTGGCCCCGGCTAGCGGGTCAAATGAGCAGTTCTTC. Residues: CASSLAPASGSNEQFF. V usage is TRBV5-1 and J usage is TRBJ2-1; the match to TRBD2 covers 8 bases. The CDR3 sequence is 16 residues long. Per the germline V gene, CDR1 is SGHRS and CDR2 is YFSETQ. Trimming cost V 0 bases and J 7 bases; bases outside gene matches: 9.

CDR3 loop: CASSSPRLATRRRLEPDTQYF. CDR3 sequence (DNA): TGCGCCAGCAGTTCCCCCCGACTAGCGACACGGAGGAGGCTGGAGCCAGATACGCAGTATTTT. The gene calls are TRBV5-1 and TRBJ2-3, with TRBD2 matching 8 bases. In germline, CDR1 is SGHRS, CDR2 YFSETQ. This CDR3 has 21 amino acids. Germline trimming cut 5 bases from V and 4 bases from J; bases unmatched to any gene: 27.

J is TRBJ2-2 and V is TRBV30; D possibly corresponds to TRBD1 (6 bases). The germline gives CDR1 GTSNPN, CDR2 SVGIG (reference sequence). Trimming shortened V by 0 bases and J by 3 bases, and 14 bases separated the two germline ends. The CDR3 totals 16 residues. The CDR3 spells CAWSVPHRVDTGELFF. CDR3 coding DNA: TGTGCCTGGAGTGTACCCCACAGGGTGGACACCGGGGAGCTGTTTTTT.

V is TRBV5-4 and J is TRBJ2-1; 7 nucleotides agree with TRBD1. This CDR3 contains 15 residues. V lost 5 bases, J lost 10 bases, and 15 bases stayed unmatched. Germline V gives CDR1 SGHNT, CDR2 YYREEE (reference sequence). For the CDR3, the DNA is TGTGCCAGCAGTTTACAGGGGCCCTGGTCTCGGGAGCAGTTCTTC. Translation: CASSLQGPWSREQFF.

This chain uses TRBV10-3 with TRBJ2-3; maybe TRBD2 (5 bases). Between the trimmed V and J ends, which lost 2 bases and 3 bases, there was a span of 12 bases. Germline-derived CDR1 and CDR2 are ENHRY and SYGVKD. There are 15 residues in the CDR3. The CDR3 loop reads CAISEVLVKTDTQYF. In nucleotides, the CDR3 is TGTGCCATCAGTGAGGTACTAGTAAAGACAGATACGCAGTATTTT.

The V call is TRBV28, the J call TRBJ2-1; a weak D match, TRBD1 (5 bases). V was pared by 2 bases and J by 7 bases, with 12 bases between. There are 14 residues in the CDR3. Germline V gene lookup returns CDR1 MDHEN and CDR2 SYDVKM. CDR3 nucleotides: TGTGCCAGCAGTTTAAGGGGCGGAGTTAATGAGCAGTTCTTC. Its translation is CASSLRGGVNEQFF.

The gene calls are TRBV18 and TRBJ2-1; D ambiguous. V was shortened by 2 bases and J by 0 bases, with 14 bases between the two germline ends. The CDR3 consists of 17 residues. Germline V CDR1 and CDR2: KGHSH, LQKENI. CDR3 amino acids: CASSPIYLRSSYNEQFF. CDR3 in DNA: TGTGCCAGCTCACCAATCTACCTACGGAGCTCCTACAATGAGCAGTTCTTC. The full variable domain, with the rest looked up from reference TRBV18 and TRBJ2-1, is NAGVMQNPRHLVRRRGQEARLRCSPMKGHSHVYWYRQLPEEGLKFMVYLQKENIIDESGMPKERFSAEFPKEGPSILRIQQVVRGDSAAYFCASSPIYLRSSYNEQFFGPGTRLTVL.

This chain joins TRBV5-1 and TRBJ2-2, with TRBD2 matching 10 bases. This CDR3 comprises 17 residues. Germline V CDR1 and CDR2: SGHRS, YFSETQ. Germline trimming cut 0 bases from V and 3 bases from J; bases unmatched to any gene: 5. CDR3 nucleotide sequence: TGCGCCAGCAGCTTGGTGGTTCTAGCGGGAGACACCGGGGAGCTGTTTTTT. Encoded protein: CASSLVVLAGDTGELFF. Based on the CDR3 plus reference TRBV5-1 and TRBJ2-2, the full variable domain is KAGVTQTPRYLIKTRGQQVTLSCSPISGHRSVSWYQQTPGQGLQFLFEYFSETQRNKGNFPGRFSGRQFSNSRSEMNVSTLELGDSALYLCASSLVVLAGDTGELFFGEGSRLTVL.

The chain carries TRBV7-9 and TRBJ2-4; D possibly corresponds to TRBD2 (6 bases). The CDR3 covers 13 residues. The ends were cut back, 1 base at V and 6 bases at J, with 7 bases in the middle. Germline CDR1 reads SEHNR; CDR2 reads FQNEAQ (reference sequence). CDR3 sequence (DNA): TGTGCCAGCAGCTTAGTGGGGGGAAACATTCAGTACTTC. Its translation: CASSLVGGNIQYF.

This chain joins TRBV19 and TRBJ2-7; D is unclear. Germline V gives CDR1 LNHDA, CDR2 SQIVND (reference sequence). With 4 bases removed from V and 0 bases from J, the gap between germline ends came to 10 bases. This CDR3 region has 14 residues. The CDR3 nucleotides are TGTGCCAGTAGTACATCACGGAGCTCCTACGAGCAGTACTTC. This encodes CASSTSRSSYEQYF. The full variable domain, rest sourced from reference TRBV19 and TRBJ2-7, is DGGITQSPKYLFRKEGQNVTLSCEQNLNHDAMYWYRQDPGQGLRLIYYSQIVNDFQKGDIAEGYSVSREKKESFPLTVTSAQKNPTAFYLCASSTSRSSYEQYFGPGTRLTVT.

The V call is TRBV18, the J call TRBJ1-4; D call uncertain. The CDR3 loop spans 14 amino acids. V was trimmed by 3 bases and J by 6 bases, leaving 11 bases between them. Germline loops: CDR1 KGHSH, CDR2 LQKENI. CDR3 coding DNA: TGTGCCAGCTCACCCAGGCCGAGGGATGAAAAACTGTTTTTT. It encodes CASSPRPRDEKLFF.

The CDR3 bases are TGTGCCAGCGGTTGGGTACAGGGTACTAGCACAGATACGCAGTATTTT. As protein: CASGWVQGTSTDTQYF. The chain joins TRBV6-5 to TRBJ2-3; TRBD1 is a possible D gene (6 bases). This CDR3 has 16 amino acids. The germline V gene encodes CDR1 MNHEY and CDR2 SVGAGI. V lost 8 bases and J 0 bases, leaving 18 bases between the germline ends.

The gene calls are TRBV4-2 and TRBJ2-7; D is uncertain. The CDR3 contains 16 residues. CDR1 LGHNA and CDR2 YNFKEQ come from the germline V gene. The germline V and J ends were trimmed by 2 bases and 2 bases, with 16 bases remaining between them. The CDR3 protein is CASSQWFPGLPYEQYV. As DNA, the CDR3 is TGTGCCAGCAGCCAATGGTTCCCGGGTTTACCCTACGAGCAGTACGTC.

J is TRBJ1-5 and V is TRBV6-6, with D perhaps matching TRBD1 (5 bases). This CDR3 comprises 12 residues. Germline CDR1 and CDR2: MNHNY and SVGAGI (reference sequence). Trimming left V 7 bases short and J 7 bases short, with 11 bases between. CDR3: CASNPGKQPQHF. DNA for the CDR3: TGTGCCAGCAACCCAGGGAAACAGCCCCAGCATTTT.

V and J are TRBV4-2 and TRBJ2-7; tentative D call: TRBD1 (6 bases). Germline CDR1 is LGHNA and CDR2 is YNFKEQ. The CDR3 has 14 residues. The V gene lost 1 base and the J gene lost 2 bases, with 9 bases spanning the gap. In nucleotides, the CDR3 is TGTGCCAGCAGCCAAGGTAGGGACACCTACGAGCAGTACTTC. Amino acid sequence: CASSQGRDTYEQYF.